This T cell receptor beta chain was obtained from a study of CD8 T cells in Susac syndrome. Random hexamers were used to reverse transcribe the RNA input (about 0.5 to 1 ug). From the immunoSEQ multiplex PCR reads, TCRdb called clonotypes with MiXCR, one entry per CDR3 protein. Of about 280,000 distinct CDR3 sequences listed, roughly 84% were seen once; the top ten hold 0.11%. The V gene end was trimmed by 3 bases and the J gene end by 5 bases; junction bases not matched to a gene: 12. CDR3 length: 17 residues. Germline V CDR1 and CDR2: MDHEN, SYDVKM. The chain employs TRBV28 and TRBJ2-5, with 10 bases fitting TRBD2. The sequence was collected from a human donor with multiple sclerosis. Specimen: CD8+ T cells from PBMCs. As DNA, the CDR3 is TGTGCCAGCAGTTTGTCGGCTAGCGGGAGTTTCCTCGAGACCCAGTACTTC. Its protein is CASSLSASGSFLETQYF.